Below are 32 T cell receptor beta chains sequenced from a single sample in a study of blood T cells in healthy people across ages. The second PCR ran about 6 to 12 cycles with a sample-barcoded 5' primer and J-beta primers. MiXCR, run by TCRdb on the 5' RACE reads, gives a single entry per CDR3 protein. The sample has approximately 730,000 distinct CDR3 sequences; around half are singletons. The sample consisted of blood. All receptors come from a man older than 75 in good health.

This CDR3 is CASSLGDRDQPQHF. The CDR3 DNA follows: TGTGCCAGCAGCTTGGGGGACAGGGATCAGCCCCAGCATTTT. V usage is TRBV5-8 and J usage is TRBJ1-5; 9 bases align to TRBD1. The germline gives CDR1 SGHTS, CDR2 YDEGEE. The CDR3 covers 14 residues. V shed 0 bases and J 5 bases; nucleotides not matched to a gene: 0.

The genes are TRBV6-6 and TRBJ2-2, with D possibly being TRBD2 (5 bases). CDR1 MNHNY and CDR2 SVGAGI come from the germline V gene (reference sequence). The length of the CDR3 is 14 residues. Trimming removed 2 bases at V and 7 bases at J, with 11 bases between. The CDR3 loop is CASSYRWENGELFF. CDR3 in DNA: TGTGCCAGCAGTTACCGCTGGGAGAACGGGGAGCTGTTTTTT.

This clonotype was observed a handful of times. CDR3 nucleotide sequence: TGTGCCAGCAGTTCCCTGGACAGGGGGCGCGACTATGGCTACACCTTC. Translating it yields CASSSLDRGRDYGYTF. The chain couples TRBV27 to TRBJ1-2, with 11 bases matching TRBD1. V was pared by 4 bases and J by 3 bases, with 7 bases of the junction left unmatched. This CDR3 contains 16 residues. Germline CDR1 is MNHEY and CDR2 is SMNVEV (reference sequence).

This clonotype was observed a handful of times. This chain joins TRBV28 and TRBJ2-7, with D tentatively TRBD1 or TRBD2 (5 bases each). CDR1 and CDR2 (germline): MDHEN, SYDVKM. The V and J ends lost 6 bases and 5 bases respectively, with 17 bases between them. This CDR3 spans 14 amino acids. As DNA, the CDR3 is TGTGCCAGCAGCCCCCCCGGGGCTAGCCACGAGCAGTACTTC. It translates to CASSPPGASHEQYF.

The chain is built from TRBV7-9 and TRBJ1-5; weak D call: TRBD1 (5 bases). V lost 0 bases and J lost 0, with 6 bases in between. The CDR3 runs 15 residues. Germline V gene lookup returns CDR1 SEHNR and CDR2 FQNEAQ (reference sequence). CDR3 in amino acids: CASSLAGLSNQPQHF. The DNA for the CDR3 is TGTGCCAGCAGCTTAGCGGGACTTAGCAATCAGCCCCAGCATTTT.

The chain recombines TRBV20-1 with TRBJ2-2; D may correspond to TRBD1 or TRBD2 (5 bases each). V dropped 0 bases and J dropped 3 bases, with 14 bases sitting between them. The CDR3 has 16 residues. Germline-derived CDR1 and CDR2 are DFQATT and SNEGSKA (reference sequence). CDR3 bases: TGCAGTGCTAGAGATCGTCGGGGCTGGGACACCGGGGAGCTGTTTTTT. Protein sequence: CSARDRRGWDTGELFF.

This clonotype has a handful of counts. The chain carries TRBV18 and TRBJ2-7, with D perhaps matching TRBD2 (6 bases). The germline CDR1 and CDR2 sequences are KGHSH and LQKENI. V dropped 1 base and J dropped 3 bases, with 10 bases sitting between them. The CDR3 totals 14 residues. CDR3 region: CASSPQPGSYEQYF. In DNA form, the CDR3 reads TGTGCCAGCTCACCACAACCCGGGAGCTACGAGCAGTACTTC.

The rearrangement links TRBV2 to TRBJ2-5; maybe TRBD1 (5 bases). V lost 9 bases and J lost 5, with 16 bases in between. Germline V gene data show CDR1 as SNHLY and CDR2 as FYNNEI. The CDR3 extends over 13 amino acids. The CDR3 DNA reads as TGTGCCAGTCACTATGGGGCCGCGGAGACCCAGTACTTC. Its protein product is CASHYGAAETQYF.

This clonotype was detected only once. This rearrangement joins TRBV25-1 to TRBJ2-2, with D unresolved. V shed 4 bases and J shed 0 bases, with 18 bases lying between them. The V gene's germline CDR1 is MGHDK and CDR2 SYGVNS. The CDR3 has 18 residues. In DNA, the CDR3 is TGTGCCAGCAGTGCGAATACGGTTCTTGTGGCGAACACCGGGGAGCTGTTTTTT. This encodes CASSANTVLVANTGELFF.

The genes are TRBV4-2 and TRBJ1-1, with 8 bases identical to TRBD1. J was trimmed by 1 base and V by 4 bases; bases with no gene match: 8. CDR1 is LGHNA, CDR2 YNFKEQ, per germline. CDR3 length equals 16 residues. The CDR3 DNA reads TGTGCCAGCAGCCCGGGACAGGACCTGGGGAACACTGAAGCTTTCTTT. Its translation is CASSPGQDLGNTEAFF.

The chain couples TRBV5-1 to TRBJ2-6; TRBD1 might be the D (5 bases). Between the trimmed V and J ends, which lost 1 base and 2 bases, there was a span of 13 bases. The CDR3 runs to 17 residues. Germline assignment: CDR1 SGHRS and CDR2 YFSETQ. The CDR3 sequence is CASSLRSQVAGANVLTF. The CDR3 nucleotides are TGCGCCAGCAGCTTGCGATCACAGGTCGCTGGGGCCAACGTCCTGACTTTC.

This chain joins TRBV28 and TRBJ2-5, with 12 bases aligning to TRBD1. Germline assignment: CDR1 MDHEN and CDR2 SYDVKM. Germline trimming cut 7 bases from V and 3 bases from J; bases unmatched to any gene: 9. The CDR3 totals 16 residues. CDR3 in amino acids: CASTGQGQGAKETQYF. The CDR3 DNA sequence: TGTGCCAGCACCGGCCAGGGACAGGGGGCCAAAGAGACCCAGTACTTC.

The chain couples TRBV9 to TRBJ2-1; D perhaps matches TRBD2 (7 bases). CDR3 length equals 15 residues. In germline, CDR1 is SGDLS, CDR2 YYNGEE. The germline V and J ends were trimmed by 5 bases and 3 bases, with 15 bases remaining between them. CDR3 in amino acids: CASREGGGLYNEQFF. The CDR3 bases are TGTGCCAGCAGAGAGGGGGGGGGCCTCTACAATGAGCAGTTCTTC.

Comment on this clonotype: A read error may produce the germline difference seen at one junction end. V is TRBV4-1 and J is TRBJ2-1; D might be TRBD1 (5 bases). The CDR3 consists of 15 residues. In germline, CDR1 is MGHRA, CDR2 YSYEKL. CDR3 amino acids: CTSSQPTGTYNEQFF. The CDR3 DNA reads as TGCACCAGCAGCCAACCCACAGGAACCTACAATGAGCAGTTCTTC.

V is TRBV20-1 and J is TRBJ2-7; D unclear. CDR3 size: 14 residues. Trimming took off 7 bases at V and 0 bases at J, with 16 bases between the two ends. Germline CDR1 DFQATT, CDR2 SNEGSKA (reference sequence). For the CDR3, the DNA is TGCAGTGGCGTGGACGTGGTCACCTCCTACGAGCAGTACTTC. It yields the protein CSGVDVVTSYEQYF.

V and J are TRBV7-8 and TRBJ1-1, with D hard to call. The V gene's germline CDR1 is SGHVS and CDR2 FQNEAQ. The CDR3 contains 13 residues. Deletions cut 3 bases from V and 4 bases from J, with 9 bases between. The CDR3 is CASSLGHSTEAFF. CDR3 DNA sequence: TGTGCCAGCAGCTTGGGTCACAGCACTGAAGCTTTCTTT.

The CDR3 nucleotides read TGTGCCAGCAAACCACCGGGACTCTCCGATCCCTACAATGAGCAGTTCTTC. The encoded protein is CASKPPGLSDPYNEQFF. The genes are TRBV6-1 and TRBJ2-1; D perhaps matches TRBD2 (6 bases). The CDR3 runs to 17 residues. CDR1 and CDR2 (germline): MNHNS, SASEGT. V lost 7 bases and J lost 2, with 21 bases in between.

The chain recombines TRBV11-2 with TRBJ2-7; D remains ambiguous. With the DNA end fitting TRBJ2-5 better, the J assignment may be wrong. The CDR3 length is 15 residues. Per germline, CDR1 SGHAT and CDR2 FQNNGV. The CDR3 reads CASSFIVSAVETQYF. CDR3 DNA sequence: TGTGCCAGCAGCTTTATTGTGTCCGCGGTGGAGACCCAGTACTTC.

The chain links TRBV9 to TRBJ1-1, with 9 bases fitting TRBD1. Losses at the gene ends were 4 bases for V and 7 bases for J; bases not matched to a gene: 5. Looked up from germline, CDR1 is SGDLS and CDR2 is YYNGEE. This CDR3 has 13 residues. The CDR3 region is CASSPQGAGEAFF. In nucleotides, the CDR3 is TGTGCCAGCAGCCCACAGGGGGCAGGTGAAGCTTTCTTT.

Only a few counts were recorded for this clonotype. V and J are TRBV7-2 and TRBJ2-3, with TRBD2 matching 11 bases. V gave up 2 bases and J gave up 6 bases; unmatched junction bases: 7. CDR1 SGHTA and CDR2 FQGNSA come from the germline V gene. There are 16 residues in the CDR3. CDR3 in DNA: TGTGCCAGCAGCTTATCTGTAGCGGGGGGGTGGGATACGCAGTATTTT. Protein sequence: CASSLSVAGGWDTQYF.

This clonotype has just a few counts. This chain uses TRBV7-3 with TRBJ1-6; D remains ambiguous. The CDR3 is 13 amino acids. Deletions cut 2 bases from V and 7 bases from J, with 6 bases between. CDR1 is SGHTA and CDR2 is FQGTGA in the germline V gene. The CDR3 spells CASSLVENSPLHF. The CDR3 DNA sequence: TGTGCCAGCAGCTTAGTAGAGAATTCACCCCTCCACTTT.

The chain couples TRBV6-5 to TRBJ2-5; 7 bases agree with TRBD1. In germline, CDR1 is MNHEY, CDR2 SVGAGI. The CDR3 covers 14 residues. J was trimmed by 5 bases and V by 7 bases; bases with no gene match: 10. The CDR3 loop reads CASTSHRGGETQYF. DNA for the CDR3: TGTGCCAGCACTTCGCACAGGGGTGGCGAGACCCAGTACTTC.

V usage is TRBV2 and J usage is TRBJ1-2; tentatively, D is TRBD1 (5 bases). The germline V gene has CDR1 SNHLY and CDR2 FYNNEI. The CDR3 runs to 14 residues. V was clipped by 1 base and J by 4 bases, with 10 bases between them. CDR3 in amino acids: CASSEGQISYGYTF. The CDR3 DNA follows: TGTGCCAGCAGTGAAGGACAGATTTCCTATGGCTACACCTTC.

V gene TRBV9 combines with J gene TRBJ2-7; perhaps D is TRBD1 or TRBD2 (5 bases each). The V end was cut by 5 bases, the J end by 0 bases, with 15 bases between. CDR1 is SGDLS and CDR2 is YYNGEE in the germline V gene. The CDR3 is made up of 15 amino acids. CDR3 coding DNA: TGTGCCAGCAGTTTAGGGGACGAGCTCTCCTACGAGCAGTACTTC. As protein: CASSLGDELSYEQYF.

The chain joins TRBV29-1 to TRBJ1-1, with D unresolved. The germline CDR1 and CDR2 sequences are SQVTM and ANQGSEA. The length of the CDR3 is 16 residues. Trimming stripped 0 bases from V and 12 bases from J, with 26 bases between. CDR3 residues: CSVEDRSKITPLTSFF. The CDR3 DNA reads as TGCAGCGTTGAAGACCGCTCTAAGATCACTCCCCTAACTTCTTTCTTT. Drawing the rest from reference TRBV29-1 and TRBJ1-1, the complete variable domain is SAVISQKPSRDICQRGTSLTIQCQVDSQVTMMFWYRQQPGQSLTLIATANQGSEATYESGFVIDKFPISRPNLTFSTLTVSNMSPEDSSIYLCSVEDRSKITPLTSFFGQGTRLTVV.

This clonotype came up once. The chain's CDR3 is CAISEGVTSGSYNEQFF. For the CDR3, the DNA is TGTGCCATCAGTGAGGGGGTTACTAGCGGCTCCTACAATGAGCAGTTCTTC. The chain uses TRBV10-3 and TRBJ2-1; 8 bases match TRBD2. After removal of 2 bases from V and 0 bases from J, the junction contained 6 bases not matched to a gene. This CDR3 has 17 residues. The germline V gene has CDR1 ENHRY and CDR2 SYGVKD.

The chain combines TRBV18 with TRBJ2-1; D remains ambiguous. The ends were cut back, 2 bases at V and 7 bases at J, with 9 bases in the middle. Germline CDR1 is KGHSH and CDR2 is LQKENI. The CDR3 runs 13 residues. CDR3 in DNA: TGTGCCAGCTCACCAGGGTCTGGTAATGAGCAGTTCTTC. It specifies CASSPGSGNEQFF.

The CDR3 sequence is CGGGRDYEQYF. CDR3 nucleotides: TGTGGCGGCGGGAGGGACTACGAGCAGTACTTC. The rearrangement joins TRBV2 to TRBJ2-4; 9 nucleotides line up with TRBD2. Near its end, the DNA agrees better with TRBJ2-7, so the J call may be wrong. The CDR3 has 11 residues. Germline lookup yields CDR1 SNHLY and CDR2 FYNNEI.

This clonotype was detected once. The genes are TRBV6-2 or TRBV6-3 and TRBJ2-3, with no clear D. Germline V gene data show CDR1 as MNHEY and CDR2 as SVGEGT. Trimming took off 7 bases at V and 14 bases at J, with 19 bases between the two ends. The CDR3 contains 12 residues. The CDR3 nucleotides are TGTGCCAGCACCACCGGGCACAGATACGCGTATTTT. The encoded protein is CASTTGHRYAYF.

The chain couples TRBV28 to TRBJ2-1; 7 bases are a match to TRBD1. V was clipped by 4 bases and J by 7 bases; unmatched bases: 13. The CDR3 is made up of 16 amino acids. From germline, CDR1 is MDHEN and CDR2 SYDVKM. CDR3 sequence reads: CASSWGPNRGSNEQFF. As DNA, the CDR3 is TGTGCCAGCAGTTGGGGGCCAAACAGGGGATCGAATGAGCAGTTCTTC.

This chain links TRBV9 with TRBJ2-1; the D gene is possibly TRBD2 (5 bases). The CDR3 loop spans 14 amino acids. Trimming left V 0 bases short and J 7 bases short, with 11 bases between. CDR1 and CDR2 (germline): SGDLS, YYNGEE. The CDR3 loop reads CASSVVASSNEQFF. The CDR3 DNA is TGTGCCAGCAGCGTAGTCGCTAGCTCGAATGAGCAGTTCTTC.

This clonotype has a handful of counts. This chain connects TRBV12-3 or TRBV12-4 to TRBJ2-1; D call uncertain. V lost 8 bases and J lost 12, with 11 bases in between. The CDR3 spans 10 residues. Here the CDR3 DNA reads TGTGCCAGCGCCCTTGGAGTGCAGTTCTTC. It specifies CASALGVQFF.